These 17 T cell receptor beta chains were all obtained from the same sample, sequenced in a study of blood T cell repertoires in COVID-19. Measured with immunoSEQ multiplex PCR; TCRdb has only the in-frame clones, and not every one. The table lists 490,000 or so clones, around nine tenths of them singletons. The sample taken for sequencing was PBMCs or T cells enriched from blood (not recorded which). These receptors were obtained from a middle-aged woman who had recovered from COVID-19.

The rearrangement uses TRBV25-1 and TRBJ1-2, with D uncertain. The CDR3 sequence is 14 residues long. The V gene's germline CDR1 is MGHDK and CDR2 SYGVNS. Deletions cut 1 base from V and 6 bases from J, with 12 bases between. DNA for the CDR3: TGTGCCAGCAGTGAATTTGTATTCGGAGATGGCTACACCTTC. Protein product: CASSEFVFGDGYTF.

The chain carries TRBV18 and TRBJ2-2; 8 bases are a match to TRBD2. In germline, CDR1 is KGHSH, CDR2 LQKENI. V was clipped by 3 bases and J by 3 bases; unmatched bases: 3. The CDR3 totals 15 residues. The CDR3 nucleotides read TGTGCCAGCTCACCCAGCGGGAGATACACCGGGGAGCTGTTTTTT. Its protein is CASSPSGRYTGELFF.

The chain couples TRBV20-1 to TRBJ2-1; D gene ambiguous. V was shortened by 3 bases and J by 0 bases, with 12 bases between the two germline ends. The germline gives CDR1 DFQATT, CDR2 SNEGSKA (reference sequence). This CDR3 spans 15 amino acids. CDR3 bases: TGCAGTGCTAGTCGGCCCGGCGGCTCCTACAATGAGCAGTTCTTC. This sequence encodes CSASRPGGSYNEQFF.

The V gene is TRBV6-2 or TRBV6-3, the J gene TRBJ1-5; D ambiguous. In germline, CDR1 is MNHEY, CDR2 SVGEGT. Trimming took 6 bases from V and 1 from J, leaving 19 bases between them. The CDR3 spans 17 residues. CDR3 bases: TGTGCCAGCAGCCCCAATCCTGCCAGTTTGAGCAATCAGCCCCAGCATTTT. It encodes CASSPNPASLSNQPQHF.

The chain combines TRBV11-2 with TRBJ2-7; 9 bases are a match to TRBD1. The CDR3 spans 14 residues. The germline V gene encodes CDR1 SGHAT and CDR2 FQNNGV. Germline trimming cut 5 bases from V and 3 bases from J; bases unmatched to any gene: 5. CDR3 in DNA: TGTGCCAGCAGCACCGGGACAGGGAACTACGAGCAGTACTTC. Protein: CASSTGTGNYEQYF.

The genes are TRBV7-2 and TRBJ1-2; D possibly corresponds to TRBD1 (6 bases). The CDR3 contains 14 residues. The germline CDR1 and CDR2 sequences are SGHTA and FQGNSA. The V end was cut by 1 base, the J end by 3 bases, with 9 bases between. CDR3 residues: CASSLDQGYYGYTF. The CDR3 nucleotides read TGTGCCAGCAGCTTAGATCAGGGGTACTATGGCTACACCTTC. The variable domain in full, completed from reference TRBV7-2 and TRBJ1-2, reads GAGVSQSPSNKVTEKGKDVELRCDPISGHTALYWYRQSLGQGLEFLIYFQGNSAPDKSGLPSDRFSAERTGGSVSTLTIQRTQQEDSAVYLCASSLDQGYYGYTFGSGTRLTVV.

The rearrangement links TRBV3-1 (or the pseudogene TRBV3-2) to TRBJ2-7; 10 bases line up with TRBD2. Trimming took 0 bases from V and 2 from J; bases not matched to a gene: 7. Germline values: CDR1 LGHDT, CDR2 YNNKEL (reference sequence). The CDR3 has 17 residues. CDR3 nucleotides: TGTGCCAGCAGCCAAGATAGGATAGCGGGAGGTACCTACGAGCAGTACTTC. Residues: CASSQDRIAGGTYEQYF.

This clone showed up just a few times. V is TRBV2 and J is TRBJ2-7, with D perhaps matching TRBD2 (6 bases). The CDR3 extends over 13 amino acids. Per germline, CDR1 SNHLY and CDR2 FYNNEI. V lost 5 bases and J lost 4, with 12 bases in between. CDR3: CASSPPEGYEQYF. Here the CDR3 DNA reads TGTGCCAGCAGTCCCCCGGAGGGGTACGAGCAGTACTTC.

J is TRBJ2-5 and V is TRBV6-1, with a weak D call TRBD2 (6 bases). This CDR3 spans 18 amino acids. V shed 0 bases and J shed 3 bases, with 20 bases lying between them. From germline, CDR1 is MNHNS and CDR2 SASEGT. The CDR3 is CASSEAAPSGGWEETQYF. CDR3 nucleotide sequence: TGTGCCAGCAGTGAAGCGGCCCCTTCTGGAGGGTGGGAAGAGACCCAGTACTTC.

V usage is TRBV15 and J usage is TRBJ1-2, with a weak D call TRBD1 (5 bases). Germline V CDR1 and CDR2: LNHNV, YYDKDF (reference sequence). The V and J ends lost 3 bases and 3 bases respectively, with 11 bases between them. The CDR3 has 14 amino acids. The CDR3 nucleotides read TGTGCCACCAGCAGGGTCGGCAGGGACTATGGCTACACCTTC. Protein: CATSRVGRDYGYTF. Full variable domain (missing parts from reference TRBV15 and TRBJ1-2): DAMVIQNPRYQVTQFGKPVTLSCSQTLNHNVMYWYQQKSSQAPKLLFHYYDKDFNNEADTPDNFQSRRPNTSFCFLDIRSPGLGDTAMYLCATSRVGRDYGYTFGSGTRLTVV.

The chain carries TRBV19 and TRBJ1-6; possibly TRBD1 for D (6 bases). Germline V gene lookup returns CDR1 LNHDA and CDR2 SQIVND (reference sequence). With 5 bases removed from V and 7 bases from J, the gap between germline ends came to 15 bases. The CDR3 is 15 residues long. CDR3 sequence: CASSVQGFRNSPLHF. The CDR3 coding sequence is TGTGCCAGTAGTGTCCAGGGGTTTCGGAATTCACCCCTCCACTTT.

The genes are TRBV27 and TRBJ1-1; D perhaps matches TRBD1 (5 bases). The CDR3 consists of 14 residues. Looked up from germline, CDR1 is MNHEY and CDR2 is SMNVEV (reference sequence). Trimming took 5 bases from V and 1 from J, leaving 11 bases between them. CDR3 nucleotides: TGTGCCAGCAGTAAGGACACATGGAACACTGAAGCTTTCTTT. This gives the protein CASSKDTWNTEAFF.

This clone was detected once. CDR3 in amino acids: CASSLYPRGREGYNEQFF. CDR3 coding DNA: TGTGCCAGCAGCTTATACCCTCGTGGGCGGGAGGGGTACAATGAGCAGTTCTTC. The chain carries TRBV11-2 and TRBJ2-1; 9 positions match TRBD2. CDR1 and CDR2 (germline): SGHAT, FQNNGV. Losses at the gene ends were 2 bases for V and 4 bases for J; bases not matched to a gene: 12. CDR3 length: 18 residues.

In DNA form, the CDR3 reads TGTGCCAGCAGCTTTGCTAGCGGGAGTGTCTACGAGCAGTACTTC. Protein product: CASSFASGSVYEQYF. The gene calls are TRBV11-3 and TRBJ2-7, with 10 bases lining up with TRBD2. The CDR3 is 15 residues long. The trim removed 3 bases at V and 3 bases at J, leaving 5 bases unmatched. CDR1 is SGHNT, CDR2 YENEEA, per germline.

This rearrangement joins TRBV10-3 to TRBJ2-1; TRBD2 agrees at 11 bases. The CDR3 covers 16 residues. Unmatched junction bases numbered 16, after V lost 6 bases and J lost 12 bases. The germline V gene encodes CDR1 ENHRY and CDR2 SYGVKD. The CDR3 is CAISDIGLAGLRGQFF. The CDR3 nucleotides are TGTGCCATCAGCGATATTGGACTAGCGGGCCTCCGCGGGCAGTTCTTC.

The DNA of the CDR3 is TGCGCCAGCAGCCAGCAGGGGCCCGGGGCCAACGTCCTGACTTTC. Protein: CASSQQGPGANVLTF. V is TRBV4-3 and J is TRBJ2-6; weak D call: TRBD1 (6 bases). V lost 3 bases and J lost 4, with 10 bases in between. CDR3 length equals 15 residues. From germline, CDR1 is LGHNA and CDR2 YSLEER.

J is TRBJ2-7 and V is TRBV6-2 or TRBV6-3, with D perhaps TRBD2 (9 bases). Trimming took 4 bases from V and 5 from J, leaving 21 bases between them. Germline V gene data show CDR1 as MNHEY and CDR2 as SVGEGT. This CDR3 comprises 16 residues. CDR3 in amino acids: CASSSARQGTSNEQYF. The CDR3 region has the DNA TGTGCCAGCAGTTCTGCGCGACAGGGGACTAGCAACGAGCAGTACTTC.